A single TCR beta chain is shown here with its context. This sample was taken from a study of blood T cell repertoires in COVID-19. Study-wide context: PBMCs, B-cell-depleted T cells, or T cells provided the cDNA or gDNA that made up the material.

V lost 5 bases and J lost 1, with 14 bases in between. Germline CDR1 is SGHTA and CDR2 is FQGNSA. The CDR3 is 15 amino acids. The authors' processing: Reference gene primer amplification gave estimated nucleated cell counts. Profiled with immunoSEQ multiplex PCR; TCRdb holds only in-frame clones, not every one. V and J calls and clone size follow that table, whereas D and trimming were derived from the DNA. The repertoire has 200,000 to 250,000 clones, less than 90% of them found once; the top ten carry around 18%. This chain uses TRBV7-2 with TRBJ1-1; a possible D gene is TRBD1 (5 bases). The clonotype comes from a woman aged 80 or older with active or convalescent COVID-19. The sample consisted of peripheral blood. The CDR3 sequence: CASSRGWVENTEAFF. DNA for the CDR3: TGTGCCAGCAGCCGGGGGTGGGTGGAGAACACTGAAGCTTTCTTT.